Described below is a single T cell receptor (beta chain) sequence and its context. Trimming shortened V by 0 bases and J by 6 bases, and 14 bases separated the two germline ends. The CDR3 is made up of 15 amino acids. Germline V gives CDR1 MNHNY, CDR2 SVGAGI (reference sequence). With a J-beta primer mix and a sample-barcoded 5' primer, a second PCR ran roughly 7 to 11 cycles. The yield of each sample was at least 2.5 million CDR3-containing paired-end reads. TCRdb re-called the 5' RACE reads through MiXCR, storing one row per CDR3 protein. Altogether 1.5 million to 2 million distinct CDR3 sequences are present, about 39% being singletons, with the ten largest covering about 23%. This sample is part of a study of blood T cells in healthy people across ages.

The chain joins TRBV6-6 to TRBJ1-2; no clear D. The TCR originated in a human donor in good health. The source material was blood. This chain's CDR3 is CASSYSMEGFHGYTF. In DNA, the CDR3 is TGTGCCAGCAGTTACTCGATGGAAGGGTTTCATGGCTACACCTTC.